The 18 T cell receptor beta chains presented below share a single source sample, sequenced in a study of blood T cells in healthy people across ages. Using a J-beta primer mix together with a sample-barcoded 5' primer, a second PCR was run for roughly 6 to 12 cycles. Each CDR3 protein is one row after TCRdb ran MiXCR on the 5' RACE reads. The table includes around 990,000 distinct CDR3 sequences, 30% to 40% detected once. Sample: blood. These TCRs come from a man aged 18 to 29 in good health.

The chain combines TRBV12-3 or TRBV12-4 with TRBJ2-3; 12 bases map to TRBD2. V was pared by 2 bases and J by 0 bases, with 9 bases of the junction left unmatched. The CDR3 loop spans 19 amino acids. The DNA of the CDR3 is TGTGCCAGCAGTTTAATCAGACTAGCGGGGGTAATGAGCACAGATACGCAGTATTTT. Its translation: CASSLIRLAGVMSTDTQYF.

V gene TRBV4-3 combines with J gene TRBJ2-1, with TRBD2 matching 10 bases. Germline loops: CDR1 LGHNA, CDR2 YSLEER. CDR3 length: 19 amino acids. Losses at the gene ends were 1 base for V and 8 bases for J; bases not matched to a gene: 17. The CDR3: CASSQAVSLAGAPWDEQFF. The CDR3 DNA is TGCGCCAGCAGCCAAGCAGTGAGTCTAGCGGGGGCCCCTTGGGATGAGCAGTTCTTC.

The chain is built from TRBV10-3 and TRBJ1-2; tentatively, D is TRBD1 (5 bases). CDR1 is ENHRY, CDR2 SYGVKD, per germline. Trimming pared 5 bases from V and 8 bases from J, leaving 27 bases between. CDR3 length: 17 residues. The CDR3 nucleotides read TGTGCCATCAGTACATGGGGCAGGGAAAGTCGAGGATACGGCTACACCTTC. It specifies CAISTWGRESRGYGYTF.

The table lists this clonotype with a few counts. CDR3 sequence reads: CASSPVARGYNEQFF. The CDR3 DNA follows: TGTGCCAGCAGCCCCGTGGCCCGTGGGTACAATGAGCAGTTCTTC. The V gene is TRBV7-2, the J gene TRBJ2-1, with D unclear. Between the trimmed V and J ends, which lost 5 bases and 4 bases, there was a span of 15 bases. CDR3 length: 15 residues. Per the germline V gene, CDR1 is SGHTA and CDR2 is FQGNSA.

The rearrangement links TRBV20-1 to TRBJ2-1, with 12 positions matching TRBD2. Per the germline V gene, CDR1 is DFQATT and CDR2 is SNEGSKA (reference sequence). V shed 0 bases, J shed 6 bases, and the junction held 3 bases outside the gene matches. The CDR3 contains 15 residues. The CDR3 loop reads CSARDQGLAGNEQFF. The DNA of the CDR3 is TGCAGTGCTAGAGATCAGGGACTAGCGGGCAATGAGCAGTTCTTC.

The V and J genes are TRBV18 and TRBJ1-5; tentatively, D is TRBD1 (5 bases). In germline, CDR1 is KGHSH, CDR2 LQKENI. Trimming took off 1 base at V and 4 bases at J, with 11 bases between the two ends. This CDR3 comprises 15 residues. CDR3 sequence (DNA): TGTGCCAGCTCACCACAAAGGGGTTCTAATCAGCCCCAGCATTTT. Translated: CASSPQRGSNQPQHF.

This chain connects TRBV20-1 to TRBJ2-7; D is perhaps TRBD1 (5 bases). This CDR3 spans 12 amino acids. Germline loops: CDR1 DFQATT, CDR2 SNEGSKA (reference sequence). The V end was cut by 5 bases, the J end by 4 bases, with 12 bases between. Here the CDR3 reads CSASPTAYEQYF. In DNA form, the CDR3 reads TGCAGTGCTTCCCCGACAGCTTACGAGCAGTACTTC.

This clonotype has just a few counts. This chain connects TRBV20-1 to TRBJ1-1; tentatively, D is TRBD1 (5 bases). Germline V gene lookup returns CDR1 DFQATT and CDR2 SNEGSKA (reference sequence). This CDR3 is built from 16 residues. V lost 3 bases to trimming and J lost 0 bases, with 17 bases between them. CDR3 nucleotide sequence: TGCAGTGCTAGGGGGACCCCCGGCCCGATGAACACTGAAGCTTTCTTT. This sequence encodes CSARGTPGPMNTEAFF.

This sequence joins TRBV27 and TRBJ2-1; either TRBD1 or TRBD2 may supply D (5 bases each). CDR3 length equals 18 residues. The germline V gene encodes CDR1 MNHEY and CDR2 SMNVEV (reference sequence). V shed 4 bases and J shed 0 bases, with 19 bases lying between them. The DNA for the CDR3 is TGTGCCAGCAGTTCGCATCCCCTCCCGGGGCACTCCTACAATGAGCAGTTCTTC. Amino acids: CASSSHPLPGHSYNEQFF.

The chain combines TRBV4-1 with TRBJ1-2; D remains ambiguous. Germline V gives CDR1 MGHRA, CDR2 YSYEKL. The length of the CDR3 is 14 residues. Trimming removed 1 base from V and 5 bases from J, with 11 bases in between. The chain's CDR3 is CASSQGYRTYGYTF. The CDR3 coding sequence is TGCGCCAGCAGCCAAGGGTACCGAACTTATGGCTACACCTTC.

This clonotype has a single count. The chain has TRBV6-2 or TRBV6-3 and TRBJ1-1; 7 bases map to TRBD1. Germline values: CDR1 MNHEY, CDR2 SVGEGT. The CDR3 covers 16 residues. With V trimmed by 2 bases and J by 1 base, 7 bases remained unmatched. CDR3: CASSYPQGQANTEAFF. The CDR3 DNA reads TGTGCCAGCAGTTACCCCCAAGGACAGGCGAACACTGAAGCTTTCTTT.

In its sample, this clonotype was seen a few times. The V call is TRBV27, the J call TRBJ1-1; no clear D. CDR3 size: 15 residues. V lost 0 bases and J lost 0, with 8 bases in between. Looked up from germline, CDR1 is MNHEY and CDR2 is SMNVEV (reference sequence). DNA for the CDR3: TGTGCCAGCAGTTTATCTAAGAACTTGAACACTGAAGCTTTCTTT. This encodes CASSLSKNLNTEAFF.

This chain links TRBV7-2 with TRBJ2-1, with 10 positions matching TRBD1. The length of the CDR3 is 16 residues. V lost 4 bases and J lost 1; bases outside the gene matches: 4. Per the germline V gene, CDR1 is SGHTA and CDR2 is FQGNSA. The CDR3 DNA reads TGTGCCAGCAGCTCCGGACAGGGGGGGTCCTACAATGAGCAGTTCTTC. This sequence encodes CASSSGQGGSYNEQFF.

This clonotype was seen repeatedly, ten times or more. The chain recombines TRBV29-1 with TRBJ1-2; 8 bases match TRBD1. Trimming took 4 bases from V and 7 from J; bases not matched to a gene: 8. This CDR3 spans 13 amino acids. Per germline, CDR1 SQVTM and CDR2 ANQGSEA. The CDR3 loop is CSVVQGALGGYTF. CDR3 DNA: TGCAGCGTTGTCCAGGGGGCTTTGGGTGGCTACACCTTC.

In regard to this clonotype: A much bigger clone sits one base away, suggesting this may be a read error. The chain couples TRBV3-1 to TRBJ1-2; possibly TRBD1 for D (5 bases). The CDR3 is 13 residues long. Germline V gives CDR1 LGHDT, CDR2 YNNKEL (reference sequence). Between the trimmed V and J ends, which lost 2 bases and 7 bases, there was a span of 11 bases. The DNA of the CDR3 is TGTGCCAGCAGCCAACCTAACAGGCTTGGCTACACCTTC. Protein product: CASSQPNRLGYTF. The full variable domain, with the rest looked up from reference TRBV3-1 and TRBJ1-2, is DTAVSQTPKYLVTQMGNDKSIKCEQNLGHDTMYWYKQDSKKFLKIMFSYNNKELIINETVPNRFSPKSPDKAHLNLHINSLELGDSAVYFCASSQPNRLGYTFGSGTRLTVV.

This chain uses TRBV7-2 with TRBJ1-5; 12 bases match TRBD1. Germline V CDR1 and CDR2: SGHTA, FQGNSA. The V segment lost 5 bases and the J segment 5 bases; nucleotides outside the gene matches: 7. The CDR3 contains 16 residues. CDR3 DNA: TGTGCCAGCAGCAGCCGGGACAGGGGGCCTGATCAGCCCCAGCATTTT. It encodes CASSSRDRGPDQPQHF.

V is TRBV3-1 and J is TRBJ2-7; 8 positions agree with TRBD1. Germline loops: CDR1 LGHDT, CDR2 YNNKEL (reference sequence). This CDR3 spans 16 amino acids. V shed 2 bases, J shed 7 bases, and the junction held 13 bases outside the gene matches. CDR3 sequence reads: CASSQNAGGLDNEQYF. The CDR3 DNA reads as TGTGCCAGCAGCCAAAATGCAGGGGGCTTGGACAATGAGCAGTACTTC.

V gene TRBV7-8 combines with J gene TRBJ1-5; D remains ambiguous. The germline gives CDR1 SGHVS, CDR2 FQNEAQ. The CDR3 is 16 residues long. Trimming removed 0 bases at V and 0 bases at J, with 9 bases between. The DNA for the CDR3 is TGTGCCAGCAGCTTAGCGAGGGTCATTAGCAATCAGCCCCAGCATTTT. Residues: CASSLARVISNQPQHF.